The rows below give T cell receptor beta chains drawn from one sample of a study of blood T cells in healthy people across ages. TCRdb recomputed calls from the 5' RACE reads with MiXCR, one row per CDR3 protein. The profile shows hundreds of thousands of distinct CDR3 sequences, approximately 30% of them singletons. The sample was blood. These receptors all come from a woman older than 75 in good health. Both conserved end residues are trimmed from each CDR3.

j_gene	v_gene	CDR3aa
TRBJ2-7	TRBV20-1	SALTQGQAGRNEQY
TRBJ1-5	TRBV4-3	ASSQDRRRYNQPQH
TRBJ1-1	TRBV5-1	ASSSGTGTTEAF
TRBJ1-5	TRBV10-3	AISAGGGSNQPQH
TRBJ1-1	TRBV3-1	ASSPREGLLNTEAF
TRBJ1-4	TRBV6-5	ASSRHSTRTTNEKLF
TRBJ2-3	TRBV5-4	ASSLASRVGTDTQY
TRBJ1-2	TRBV12-5	ASGLVLGTGGHFGYT
TRBJ1-1	TRBV10-3	AISGWTLNTEAF
TRBJ1-4	TRBV20-1	SASPIDRETNEKLF
TRBJ2-2	TRBV5-6	VSSLEVRNTGELF
TRBJ1-5	TRBV6-1	ASSEGRYSNQPQH
TRBJ2-7	TRBV6-1	ASRPSGGLSYEQY
TRBJ2-7	TRBV30	AWSVLAGLNEQY